A single sample gave rise to the 26 T cell receptor beta chains below, sequenced in a study of cytomegalovirus exposure and HLA in healthy donors. With 60 Vbeta and 13 Jbeta primers, the PCR was carried out. Sequencing was performed with immunoSEQ multiplex PCR; in TCRdb, only in-frame clones are kept and a portion is missing. The data show about 130,000 clones, roughly 66% seen once. Specimen: PBMCs. The receptor source for this set is a man between 60 and 75 years old in good health and CMV-seropositive.

The rearrangement joins TRBV5-1 to TRBJ2-2; 7 bases align to TRBD1. This CDR3 spans 14 amino acids. From germline, CDR1 is SGHRS and CDR2 YFSETQ. Trimming removed 3 bases from V and 4 bases from J; junction bases left unmatched: 3. The CDR3 is CASSWDSGTGELFF. CDR3 coding DNA: TGCGCCAGCAGCTGGGACAGTGGCACCGGGGAGCTGTTTTTT. The whole variable domain, remainder taken from reference TRBV5-1 and TRBJ2-2, is KAGVTQTPRYLIKTRGQQVTLSCSPISGHRSVSWYQQTPGQGLQFLFEYFSETQRNKGNFPGRFSGRQFSNSRSEMNVSTLELGDSALYLCASSWDSGTGELFFGEGSRLTVL.

V gene TRBV6-6 combines with J gene TRBJ1-1; no clear D. CDR3 length: 13 amino acids. The V gene's germline CDR1 is MNHNY and CDR2 SVGAGI (reference sequence). Trimming took 8 bases from V and 1 from J, leaving 11 bases between them. CDR3 DNA: TGTGCCAGCGGAAACAGCTGGAACACTGAAGCTTTCTTT. Protein sequence: CASGNSWNTEAFF.

The sample holds a few counts of this clone. The rearrangement links TRBV5-4 to TRBJ1-2; TRBD1 agrees at 10 bases. Trimming cost V 5 bases and J 4 bases; bases outside gene matches: 5. This CDR3 region has 14 residues. Germline lookup yields CDR1 SGHNT and CDR2 YYREEE (reference sequence). The CDR3 loop reads CASRRTGGSYGYTF. In nucleotides, the CDR3 is TGTGCCAGCAGACGGACAGGGGGATCCTATGGCTACACCTTC.

V is TRBV7-9 and J is TRBJ2-2; a possible D gene is TRBD2 (7 bases). CDR3 length equals 16 residues. Germline CDR1 and CDR2: SEHNR and FQNEAQ (reference sequence). Trimming took 1 base from V and 5 from J, leaving 14 bases between them. The CDR3: CASSLESGGATGELFF. The CDR3 DNA follows: TGTGCCAGCAGCTTAGAGTCGGGGGGCGCAACCGGGGAGCTGTTTTTT.

The V gene is TRBV23-1, the J gene TRBJ2-4; no definite D call. TRBV23-1 is sorted into the ORF group, with uncertain function. The CDR3 is 15 amino acids. Trimming pared 4 bases from V and 4 bases from J, leaving 14 bases between. CDR3 sequence: CASSLPARLKNIQYF. The CDR3 DNA is TGCGCCAGCAGTCTCCCCGCCCGTCTAAAAAACATTCAGTACTTC.

This clone was counted between two and nine times. The rearrangement uses TRBV6-5 and TRBJ1-1, with D unresolved. The V gene lost 8 bases and the J gene lost 0 bases, with 16 bases spanning the gap. This CDR3 comprises 15 residues. The germline CDR1 and CDR2 sequences are MNHEY and SVGAGI. The CDR3 region has the DNA TGTGCCAGCGCCCAAGAGGTGCTCATGAACACTGAAGCTTTCTTT. Amino acid sequence: CASAQEVLMNTEAFF.

This clone has just a few counts. The V call is TRBV5-1, the J call TRBJ2-5; 12 bases map to TRBD2. The germline V gene encodes CDR1 SGHRS and CDR2 YFSETQ. The CDR3 has 16 amino acids. J lost 4 bases, V lost 4 bases, and 8 bases had no gene match. The CDR3 nucleotides read TGCGCCAGCAGCGGTCGACTAGCGGGGGAGGGAGAGACCCAGTACTTC. This sequence encodes CASSGRLAGEGETQYF.

This chain joins TRBV5-5 and TRBJ1-2; D is unclear. Trimming took 2 bases from V and 0 from J, leaving 11 bases between them. CDR1 and CDR2 (germline): SGHKS, YYEKEE (reference sequence). The length of the CDR3 is 15 residues. The CDR3 loop is CASSFKARANYGYTF. The CDR3 DNA is TGTGCCAGCAGCTTCAAGGCGCGGGCTAACTATGGCTACACCTTC.

There are a few counts of this clone. The chain employs TRBV7-8 and TRBJ1-6; 8 bases agree with TRBD1. Trimming cost V 2 bases and J 10 bases; bases outside gene matches: 7. Germline assignment: CDR1 SGHVS and CDR2 FQNEAQ. This CDR3 contains 15 residues. The CDR3 bases are TGTGCCAGCAGCTTACGGACAGGGATAGGGTCACCCCTCCACTTT. The encoded protein is CASSLRTGIGSPLHF. Using reference TRBV7-8 and TRBJ1-6 for the parts outside the CDR3, the full variable domain is GAGVSQSPRYKVAKRGQDVALRCDPISGHVSLFWYQQALGQGPEFLTYFQNEAQLDKSGLPSDRFFAERPEGSVSTLKIQRTQQEDSAVYLCASSLRTGIGSPLHFGNGTRLTVT.

This sequence joins TRBV5-1 and TRBJ1-1, with D possibly matching TRBD1 (6 bases). V dropped 2 bases and J dropped 5 bases, with 16 bases sitting between them. The germline V gene has CDR1 SGHRS and CDR2 YFSETQ. The CDR3 is 15 amino acids. The CDR3 spells CASSFGTGYRTEAFF. The CDR3 DNA sequence: TGCGCCAGCAGCTTCGGTACAGGGTATAGAACTGAAGCTTTCTTT.

This chain connects TRBV28 to TRBJ1-4; D unresolved. Deletions cut 7 bases from V and 3 bases from J, with 9 bases between. CDR3 length: 13 amino acids. Germline V gene sequence: CDR1 MDHEN, CDR2 SYDVKM. The CDR3 DNA reads TGTGCCAGCACGAGGGCGGCTAATGAAAAACTGTTTTTT. Translating it yields CASTRAANEKLFF. The full variable domain, rest sourced from reference TRBV28 and TRBJ1-4, is DVKVTQSSRYLVKRTGEKVFLECVQDMDHENMFWYRQDPGLGLRLIYFSYDVKMKEKGDIPEGYSVSREKKERFSLILESASTNQTSMYLCASTRAANEKLFFGSGTQLSVL.

The V call is TRBV10-3, the J call TRBJ1-6; 8 bases map to TRBD1. Per germline, CDR1 ENHRY and CDR2 SYGVKD. The junction had 10 bases not matched to a gene; V was cut back by 4 bases and J by 5 bases. The CDR3 is 17 amino acids. The DNA for the CDR3 is TGTGCCATCAGTGCCTCCGGGGCAGGGGGCCATAATTCACCCCTCCACTTT. The encoded protein is CAISASGAGGHNSPLHF.

This clone was picked up a small number of times. CDR3 bases: TGTGCCAGTATCGACAGGGGGGGCACTGAAGCTTTCTTT. This translates into CASIDRGGTEAFF. The rearrangement uses TRBV19 and TRBJ1-1; 9 nucleotides align to TRBD1. V lost 7 bases, J lost 4 bases, and 4 bases stayed unmatched. The germline V gene has CDR1 LNHDA and CDR2 SQIVND (reference sequence). This CDR3 region has 13 residues.

The chain combines TRBV6-5 with TRBJ1-1; D remains unclear. Germline V CDR1 and CDR2: MNHEY, SVGAGI. Trimming took off 4 bases at V and 1 base at J, with 16 bases between the two ends. This CDR3 has 16 residues. CDR3 amino acids: CASSSIHAAGNTEAFF. CDR3 bases: TGTGCCAGCAGTTCCATCCATGCCGCAGGGAACACTGAAGCTTTCTTT.

This chain uses TRBV2 with TRBJ2-7; TRBD2 agrees at 7 bases. This CDR3 has 19 amino acids. Losses at the gene ends were 4 bases for V and 4 bases for J; bases not matched to a gene: 22. The germline V gene encodes CDR1 SNHLY and CDR2 FYNNEI. The chain's CDR3 is CASSVSYGLVAQNRYEQYF. In nucleotides, the CDR3 is TGTGCCAGCAGTGTGTCCTACGGACTAGTAGCGCAAAACCGGTACGAGCAGTACTTC.

This clone was counted a few times. The chain combines TRBV19 with TRBJ2-1, with D maybe TRBD2 (5 bases). CDR3 length: 17 amino acids. The germline V gene has CDR1 LNHDA and CDR2 SQIVND (reference sequence). V was pared by 4 bases and J by 0 bases, with 16 bases between. The CDR3 DNA sequence: TGTGCCAGTAGTAGCCTTGGGAGCCCCTTCTCCTACAATGAGCAGTTCTTC. Protein product: CASSSLGSPFSYNEQFF.

The J gene is TRBJ2-3, the V gene TRBV11-2; D might be TRBD1 (6 bases). Trimming shortened V by 3 bases and J by 1 base, and 14 bases separated the two germline ends. Germline CDR1 reads SGHAT; CDR2 reads FQNNGV. This CDR3 contains 16 residues. Here the CDR3 reads CASSFFGGQRTDTQYF. The DNA of the CDR3 is TGTGCCAGCAGCTTTTTTGGGGGACAACGCACAGATACGCAGTATTTT.

The rearrangement joins TRBV10-3 to TRBJ2-7; 7 bases map to TRBD2. The J segment lost 0 bases and the V segment lost 6 bases, leaving 8 bases of the junction unmatched. The germline V gene has CDR1 ENHRY and CDR2 SYGVKD. The CDR3 totals 15 residues. CDR3 residues: CAIRAWERDSYEQYF. The CDR3, as DNA: TGTGCCATCAGGGCGTGGGAGCGGGACTCCTACGAGCAGTACTTC.

The rearrangement joins TRBV13 to TRBJ2-5; 10 bases match TRBD2. The J segment lost 2 bases and the V segment lost 5 bases, leaving 8 bases of the junction unmatched. The CDR3 is 16 residues long. Looked up from germline, CDR1 is PRHDT and CDR2 is FYEKMQ (reference sequence). The CDR3 nucleotides are TGTGCCAGCAGCCCCGATAGCGGGGGGACACAAGAGACCCAGTACTTC. Residues: CASSPDSGGTQETQYF.

The J gene is TRBJ1-1, the V gene TRBV28, with unresolved D. From germline, CDR1 is MDHEN and CDR2 SYDVKM. This CDR3 has 13 residues. V was trimmed by 6 bases and J by 1 base, leaving 9 bases between them. The CDR3 DNA sequence: TGTGCCAGCAGCCTATCCGCGAACACTGAAGCTTTCTTT. Translating gives CASSLSANTEAFF.

The V and J genes are TRBV7-3 and TRBJ1-1; D is unclear. This CDR3 has 15 residues. Germline CDR1 is SGHTA and CDR2 is FQGTGA. V shed 4 bases and J shed 6 bases, with 18 bases lying between them. Here the CDR3 DNA reads TGTGCCAGCAGCTCCGGCGGGAGAGCTTCATCTGAAGCTTTCTTT. Translating it yields CASSSGGRASSEAFF.

The chain recombines TRBV7-3 with TRBJ1-2; weak D call: TRBD1 (6 bases). Germline CDR1 and CDR2: SGHTA and FQGTGA. V shed 2 bases and J shed 6 bases, with 13 bases lying between them. The CDR3 is 14 amino acids. The CDR3 coding sequence is TGTGCCAGCAGCTTAGTAGGGGGTAGGGATGGCTACACCTTC. It specifies CASSLVGGRDGYTF. The entire variable domain, with the rest obtained from reference TRBV7-3 and TRBJ1-2, is as follows: GAGVSQTPSNKVTEKGKYVELRCDPISGHTALYWYRQSLGQGPEFLIYFQGTGAADDSGLPNDRFFAVRPEGSVSTLKIQRTERGDSAVYLCASSLVGGRDGYTFGSGTRLTVV.

V and J are TRBV19 and TRBJ1-2, with 8 bases fitting TRBD1. Trimming at V came to 5 bases and at J to 8 bases, leaving 10 bases not matched to a gene. The CDR3 consists of 14 residues. Germline lookup yields CDR1 LNHDA and CDR2 SQIVND (reference sequence). The CDR3 DNA reads as TGTGCCAGTAGTGTTGGACAGGGATGGGGCGGCTACACCTTC. Translated: CASSVGQGWGGYTF.

The chain has TRBV27 and TRBJ1-1; 7 nucleotides align to TRBD1. This CDR3 comprises 15 residues. V shed 5 bases and J 5 bases; nucleotides not matched to a gene: 11. Per germline, CDR1 MNHEY and CDR2 SMNVEV (reference sequence). CDR3 amino acids: CASSRQGISGTEAFF. DNA for the CDR3: TGTGCCAGCAGTCGACAGGGAATCTCGGGGACTGAAGCTTTCTTT.

This clone occurred a few times. The chain couples TRBV7-9 to TRBJ2-7, with D unresolved. Trimming removed 5 bases from V and 6 bases from J, with 8 bases in between. The CDR3 contains 11 residues. The germline gives CDR1 SEHNR, CDR2 FQNEAQ (reference sequence). CDR3 bases: TGTGCCAGCAGCCCTCTTTTCGAGCAGTACTTC. Its translation is CASSPLFEQYF.

The rearrangement joins TRBV5-4 to TRBJ1-4; 8 bases fit TRBD1. Germline V gene sequence: CDR1 SGHNT, CDR2 YYREEE (reference sequence). The junction had 2 bases not matched to a gene; V was cut back by 5 bases and J by 8 bases. The CDR3 spans 12 residues. The CDR3 nucleotides are TGTGCCAGCAGGGGGACAGGCGAAAAACTGTTTTTT. Translated: CASRGTGEKLFF.